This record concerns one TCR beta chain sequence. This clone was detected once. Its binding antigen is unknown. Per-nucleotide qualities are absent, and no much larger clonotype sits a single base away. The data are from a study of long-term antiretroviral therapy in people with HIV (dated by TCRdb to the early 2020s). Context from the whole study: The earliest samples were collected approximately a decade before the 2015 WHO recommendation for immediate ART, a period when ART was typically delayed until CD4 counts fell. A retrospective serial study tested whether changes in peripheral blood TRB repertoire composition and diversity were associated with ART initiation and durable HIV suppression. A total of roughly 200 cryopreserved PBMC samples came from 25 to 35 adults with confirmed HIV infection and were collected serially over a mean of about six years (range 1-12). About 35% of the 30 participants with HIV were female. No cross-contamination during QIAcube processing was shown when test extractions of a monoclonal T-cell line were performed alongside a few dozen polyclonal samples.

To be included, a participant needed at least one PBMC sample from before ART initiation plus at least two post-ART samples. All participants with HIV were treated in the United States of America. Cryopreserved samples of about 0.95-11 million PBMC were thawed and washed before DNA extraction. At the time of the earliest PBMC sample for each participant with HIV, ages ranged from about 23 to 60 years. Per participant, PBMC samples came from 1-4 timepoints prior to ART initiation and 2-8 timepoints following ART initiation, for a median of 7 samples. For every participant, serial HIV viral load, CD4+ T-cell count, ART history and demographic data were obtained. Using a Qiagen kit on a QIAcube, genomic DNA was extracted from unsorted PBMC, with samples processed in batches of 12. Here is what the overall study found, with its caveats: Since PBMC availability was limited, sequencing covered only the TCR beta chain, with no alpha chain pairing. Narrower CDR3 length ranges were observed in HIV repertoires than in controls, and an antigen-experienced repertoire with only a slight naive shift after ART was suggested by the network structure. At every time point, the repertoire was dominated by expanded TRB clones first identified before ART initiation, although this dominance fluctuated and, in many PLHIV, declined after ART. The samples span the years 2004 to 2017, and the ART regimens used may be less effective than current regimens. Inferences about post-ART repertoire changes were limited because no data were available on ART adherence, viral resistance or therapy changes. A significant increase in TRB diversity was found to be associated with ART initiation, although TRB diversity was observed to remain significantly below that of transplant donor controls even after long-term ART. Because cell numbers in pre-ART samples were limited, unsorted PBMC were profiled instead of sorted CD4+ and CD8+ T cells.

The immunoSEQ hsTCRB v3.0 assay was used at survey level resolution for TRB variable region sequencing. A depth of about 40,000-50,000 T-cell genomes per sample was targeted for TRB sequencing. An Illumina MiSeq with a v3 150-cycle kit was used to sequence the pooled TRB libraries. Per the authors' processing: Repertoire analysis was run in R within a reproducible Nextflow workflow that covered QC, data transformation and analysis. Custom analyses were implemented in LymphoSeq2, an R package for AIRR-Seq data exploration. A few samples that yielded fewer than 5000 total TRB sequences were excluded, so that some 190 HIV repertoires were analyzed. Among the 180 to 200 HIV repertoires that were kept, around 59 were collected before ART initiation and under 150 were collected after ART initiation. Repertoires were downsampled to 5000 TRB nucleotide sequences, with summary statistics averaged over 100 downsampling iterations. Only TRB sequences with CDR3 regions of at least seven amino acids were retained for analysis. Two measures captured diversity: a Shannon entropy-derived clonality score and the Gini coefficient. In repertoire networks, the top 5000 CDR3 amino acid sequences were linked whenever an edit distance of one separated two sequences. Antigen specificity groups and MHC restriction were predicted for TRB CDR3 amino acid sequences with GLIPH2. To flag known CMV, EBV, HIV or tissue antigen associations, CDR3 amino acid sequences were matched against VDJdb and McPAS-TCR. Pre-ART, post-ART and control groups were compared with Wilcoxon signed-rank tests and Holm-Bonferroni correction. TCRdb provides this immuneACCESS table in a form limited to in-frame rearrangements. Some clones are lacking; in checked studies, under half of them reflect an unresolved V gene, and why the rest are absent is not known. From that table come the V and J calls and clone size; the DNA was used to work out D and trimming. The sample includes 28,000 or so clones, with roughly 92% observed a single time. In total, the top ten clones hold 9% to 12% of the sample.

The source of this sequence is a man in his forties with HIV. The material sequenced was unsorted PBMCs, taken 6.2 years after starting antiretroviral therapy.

The nucleotide sequence reads TGCGCCAGCAGCTTGGGACTAGCGGGGAACAATGAGCAGTTCTTC. It translates as CASSLGLAGNNEQFF. The chain joins TRBV5-1 to TRBJ2-1; 11 bases in the junction line up with TRBD2. V ends up 0 bases short and J 5 bases short, with an unmatched junction base count of 1. The CDR3 covers 15 residues, taking in both the cysteine and the phenylalanine. Only CDR3 DNA is held: 45 bases, read in frame from base 1. CDR1 and CDR2 are drawn from the germline V gene: SGHRS, YFSETQ.